Following are 9 T cell receptor beta chains from one sample sequenced in a study of Graves' ophthalmopathy and Graves' hyperthyroidism. The study amplified TCR beta CDR3 regions using RNA transcripts. Amplification began with first-round RT-PCR using HTBI primers, then second-round multiplex PCR was performed. MiXCR, run by TCRdb on the multiplex PCR reads, gives a single entry per CDR3 protein. The sample comprises 450,000 to 600,000 distinct CDR3 sequences, about 35% of which are singletons, and approximately 4.1% rests with the top ten. The specimen sequenced was peripheral blood or thyroid tissue (not recorded which). These receptors were obtained from an adult man with Graves' hyperthyroidism.

This clonotype was detected many times. The rearrangement uses TRBV9 and TRBJ1-3; no reliable D call. CDR3 length: 15 residues. Germline V lookup: CDR1 SGDLS, CDR2 YYNGEE. Trimming removed 3 bases from V and 0 bases from J, with 10 bases in between. CDR3 amino acids: CASSGVVSSGNTIYF. The CDR3 region has the DNA TGTGCCAGCAGCGGCGTAGTAAGCTCTGGAAACACCATATATTTT.

This clonotype was found many times. CDR3 coding DNA: TGCAGTGCTCTTGGACAGATTTCCTACGAGCAGTACTTC. It yields the protein CSALGQISYEQYF. The chain joins TRBV20-1 to TRBJ2-7, with a weak D call TRBD1 (6 bases). Germline lookup yields CDR1 DFQATT and CDR2 SNEGSKA (reference sequence). V dropped 5 bases and J dropped 1 base, with 12 bases sitting between them. The CDR3 spans 13 residues.

This clonotype occurred many times. The chain employs TRBV2 and TRBJ1-3; no definite D call. The ends were cut back, 3 bases at V and 0 bases at J, with 9 bases in the middle. This CDR3 contains 15 residues. Germline V gene data show CDR1 as SNHLY and CDR2 as FYNNEI. CDR3 nucleotide sequence: TGTGCCAGCAGTGATTGGGGTTTCTCTGGAAACACCATATATTTT. Amino acids: CASSDWGFSGNTIYF.

This clonotype was found once. The CDR3 end shows no conserved phenylalanine or tryptophan, and so a read error is likely. J is TRBJ1-5 and V is TRBV5-1; D may be TRBD1 (5 bases). V was clipped by 4 bases and J by 1 base, with 9 bases between them. Germline V lookup: CDR1 SGHRS, CDR2 YFSETQ. The CDR3 is made up of 14 amino acids. The CDR3 here is CASSPWDSNQPQHL. The CDR3 DNA sequence: TGCGCCAGCAGCCCGTGGGACAGCAATCAGCCCCAGCATCTT.

This chain uses TRBV14 with TRBJ1-2; D might be TRBD1 (5 bases). Germline assignment: CDR1 SGHDN and CDR2 FVKESK. Trimming took off 4 bases at V and 2 bases at J, with 14 bases between the two ends. The CDR3 has 15 amino acids. The CDR3 loop is CASSPRWGGNYGYTF. CDR3 in DNA: TGTGCCAGCAGCCCGCGTTGGGGCGGAAACTATGGCTACACCTTC.

This clonotype was seen at least ten times. The chain is built from TRBV6-5 and TRBJ2-5; no clear D gene. Between the trimmed V and J ends, which lost 2 bases and 0 bases, there was a span of 13 bases. This CDR3 comprises 16 residues. CDR1 and CDR2 from the germline V gene are MNHEY and SVGAGI. In DNA form, the CDR3 reads TGTGCCAGCAGTTACGGGCTAGTCCCCTACCAAGAGACCCAGTACTTC. It specifies CASSYGLVPYQETQYF.

This rearrangement joins TRBV7-2 to TRBJ1-6, with D perhaps matching TRBD1 (6 bases). With 3 bases removed from V and 8 bases from J, the gap between germline ends came to 11 bases. The CDR3 runs 14 residues. Germline values: CDR1 SGHTA, CDR2 FQGNSA. CDR3 coding DNA: TGTGCCAGCAGCTTGGACAGAAGTTATTCACCCCTCCACTTT. Residues: CASSLDRSYSPLHF.

This clonotype was seen ten or more times. The rearrangement uses TRBV9 and TRBJ2-5; 7 bases align to TRBD2. The CDR3 sequence is 17 residues long. J lost 2 bases, V lost 3 bases, and 13 bases had no gene match. CDR1 is SGDLS and CDR2 is YYNGEE in the germline V gene. DNA of the CDR3: TGTGCCAGCAGCGGCGACCTTGGGACTACCGATCAAGAGACCCAGTACTTC. Translating gives CASSGDLGTTDQETQYF.

This chain links TRBV29-1 with TRBJ2-3, with 8 bases fitting TRBD2. Germline lookup yields CDR1 SQVTM and CDR2 ANQGSEA. V lost 7 bases and J lost 2; bases outside the gene matches: 5. The CDR3 runs 13 residues. The CDR3 loop reads CSGLAGSTDTQYF. In nucleotides, the CDR3 is TGCAGCGGTTTAGCGGGATCCACAGATACGCAGTATTTT.